This paragraph covers one T cell receptor (beta chain) sequence. Its cognate antigen is unknown. Libraries were prepared by immunoSEQ multiplex PCR; TCRdb keeps only in-frame clonotypes and omits some of them. The table has 20,000 to 25,000 clones, approximately 90% seen once. The CDR3 totals 14 residues. V was trimmed by 1 base and J by 7 bases, leaving 13 bases between them. The germline V gene has CDR1 SGHTA and CDR2 FQGNSA. The entry originates in a study of T cells in localized non-small cell lung cancer. Findings and caveats of the study: Longer overall survival associated with higher blood T cell density; shorter survival with higher adjacent-lung clonality. Exceeding tumor, uninvolved adjacent lung had the highest T cell clonality. The study detected a median around 57 of the top 100 tumor clones in adjacent lung. Analysis by sequencing included only one tumor region, so heterogeneity remains possible.

The sequence was obtained from a male donor at least 60 years old with stage I squamous cell lung carcinoma. Sequenced material: peripheral blood, taken before any cancer treatment. This chain joins TRBV7-2 and TRBJ1-2; tentative D call: TRBD1 (5 bases). The CDR3 coding sequence is TGTGCCAGCAGCTTAGATGGGGCCGTCGGTGGCTACACCTTC. Translation: CASSLDGAVGGYTF.